This T cell receptor (beta chain) was sequenced in a study of tumor and adjacent non-tumor tissue in lung cancer. The wider study: Aged roughly 30 to 76 years, patients included nine to ten men and about 5 women with stage I to III disease. Some 4.1 million productive TCRbeta reads were obtained per sample on average.

Study-wide results and limits: Compared with tumor, normal lung showed significantly lower TCR diversity. Normal lung showed higher cumulative top 100 clone frequency than tumor.

This clonotype has a handful of counts. Its antigen is unidentified. A read error may account for a junction end that differs from germline. The template was RNA from unsorted bulk tissue. The CDR3 has 14 amino acids. TCRbeta libraries were built with three rounds of nested PCR, modified from ARM-PCR. Each CDR3 protein is one row after TCRdb ran MiXCR on the multiplex PCR reads. The table shows approximately 71,000 distinct CDR3 sequences, with almost 60% occurring only once. Sequences were obtained from lung tumor tissue. This sequence was found in a man between 50 and 59 years old with non-small cell lung cancer. The chain couples TRBV12-3 or TRBV12-4 to TRBJ1-5; D not certain. CDR3 sequence reads: CAGSEAGGSQPQHF. The CDR3 DNA reads TGTGCCGGCAGCGAAGCAGGTGGCAGTCAGCCCCAGCATTTT.